This T cell receptor (beta chain) was recovered during a study of identical twins. Findings of the study overall: Models underpredicted monozygotic twin sharing of out-of-frame TCR alpha.

TCRdb called the 5' RACE reads again in MiXCR, with one record for every CDR3 protein. Of around 290,000 distinct CDR3 sequences listed, just under 9.5% are singletons. This clonotype has ten or more counts. Antigen specificity is unknown. CDR3 size: 15 residues. V shed 5 bases and J shed 9 bases, with 20 bases lying between them. Separately, the same data were catalogued under a study of yellow fever vaccine responses in identical twins.

Sample: CD8+ T cells sorted from blood. The chain links TRBV12-3 or TRBV12-4 to TRBJ2-1; D gene unclear. The clonotype originates from a woman aged 18-29 years in good health. CDR3 sequence (DNA): TGTGCCAGCAGTCCTCCCATTGGTGACTGGGGTGAGCAGTTCTTC. Its protein is CASSPPIGDWGEQFF.